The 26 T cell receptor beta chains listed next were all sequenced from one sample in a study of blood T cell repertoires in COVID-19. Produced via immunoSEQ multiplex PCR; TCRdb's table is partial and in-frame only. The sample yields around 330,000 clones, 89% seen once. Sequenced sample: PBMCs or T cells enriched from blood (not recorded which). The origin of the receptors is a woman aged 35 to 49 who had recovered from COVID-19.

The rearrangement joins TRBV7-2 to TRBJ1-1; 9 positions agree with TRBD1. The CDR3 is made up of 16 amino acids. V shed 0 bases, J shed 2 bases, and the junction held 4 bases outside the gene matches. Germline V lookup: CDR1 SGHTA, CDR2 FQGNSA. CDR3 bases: TGTGCCAGCAGCTTAGCTGGGACAGGGCTAAACACTGAAGCTTTCTTT. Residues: CASSLAGTGLNTEAFF.

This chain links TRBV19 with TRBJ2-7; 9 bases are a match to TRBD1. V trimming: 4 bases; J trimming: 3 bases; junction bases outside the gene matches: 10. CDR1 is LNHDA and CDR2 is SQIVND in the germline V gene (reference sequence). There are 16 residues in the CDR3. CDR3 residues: CASSTRGTGSLYEQYF. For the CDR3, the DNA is TGTGCCAGTAGTACTCGAGGGACAGGGTCCCTCTACGAGCAGTACTTC.

The CDR3 here is CASSSGLAGGQTDTQYF. CDR3 nucleotide sequence: TGTGCCAGCAGCTCAGGACTAGCGGGGGGGCAAACAGATACGCAGTATTTT. V and J are TRBV7-2 and TRBJ2-3, with TRBD2 identical over 15 bases. With V trimmed by 4 bases and J by 3 bases, 5 bases remained unmatched. Germline V gives CDR1 SGHTA, CDR2 FQGNSA. This CDR3 has 17 amino acids.

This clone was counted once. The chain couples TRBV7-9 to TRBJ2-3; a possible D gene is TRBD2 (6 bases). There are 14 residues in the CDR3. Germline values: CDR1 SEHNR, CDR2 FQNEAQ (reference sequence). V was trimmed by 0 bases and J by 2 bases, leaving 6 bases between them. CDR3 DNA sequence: TGTGCCAGCAGCTTAGCGGACTACACAGATACGCAGTATTTT. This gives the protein CASSLADYTDTQYF. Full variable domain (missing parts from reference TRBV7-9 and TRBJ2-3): DTGVSQNPRHKITKRGQNVTFRCDPISEHNRLYWYRQTLGQGPEFLTYFQNEAQLEKSRLLSDRFSAERPKGSFSTLEIQRTEQGDSAMYLCASSLADYTDTQYFGPGTRLTVL.

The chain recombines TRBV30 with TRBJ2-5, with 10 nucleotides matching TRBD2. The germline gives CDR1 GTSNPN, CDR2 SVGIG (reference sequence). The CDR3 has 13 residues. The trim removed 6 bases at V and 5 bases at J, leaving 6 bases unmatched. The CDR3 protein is CACPGTSAETQYF. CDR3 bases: TGTGCCTGTCCCGGGACTAGCGCTGAGACCCAGTACTTC.

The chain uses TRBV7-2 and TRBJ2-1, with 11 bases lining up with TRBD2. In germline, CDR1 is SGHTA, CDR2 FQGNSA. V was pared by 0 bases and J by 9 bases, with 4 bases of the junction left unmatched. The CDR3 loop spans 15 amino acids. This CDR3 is CASSLALAGAVEQFF. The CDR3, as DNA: TGTGCCAGCAGCTTAGCACTAGCGGGAGCGGTTGAGCAGTTCTTC.

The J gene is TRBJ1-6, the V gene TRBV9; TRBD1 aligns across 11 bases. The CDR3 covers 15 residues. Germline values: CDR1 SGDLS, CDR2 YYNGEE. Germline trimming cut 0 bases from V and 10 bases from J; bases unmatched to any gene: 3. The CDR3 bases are TGTGCCAGCAGCGTAGGAGGGACAGGGGGATCACCCCTCCACTTT. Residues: CASSVGGTGGSPLHF.

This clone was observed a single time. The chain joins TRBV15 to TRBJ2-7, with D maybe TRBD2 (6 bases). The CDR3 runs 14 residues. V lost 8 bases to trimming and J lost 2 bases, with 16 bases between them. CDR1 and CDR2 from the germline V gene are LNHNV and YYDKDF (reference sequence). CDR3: CATRGTDAAYEQYF. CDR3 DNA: TGTGCCACCCGCGGGACCGACGCCGCCTACGAGCAGTACTTC.

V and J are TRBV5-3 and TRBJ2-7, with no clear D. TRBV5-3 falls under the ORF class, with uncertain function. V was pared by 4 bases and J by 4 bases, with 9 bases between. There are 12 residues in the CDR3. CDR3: CARSPAEYEQYF. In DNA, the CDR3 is TGTGCCAGAAGCCCGGCGGAATACGAGCAGTACTTC.

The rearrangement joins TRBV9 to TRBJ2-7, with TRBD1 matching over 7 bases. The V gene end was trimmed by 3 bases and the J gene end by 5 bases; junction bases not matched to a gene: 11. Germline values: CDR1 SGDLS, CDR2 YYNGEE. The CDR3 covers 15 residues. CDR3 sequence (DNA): TGTGCCAGCAGCGCCTGGGACAGCCCCACCGACGAGCAGTACTTC. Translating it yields CASSAWDSPTDEQYF.

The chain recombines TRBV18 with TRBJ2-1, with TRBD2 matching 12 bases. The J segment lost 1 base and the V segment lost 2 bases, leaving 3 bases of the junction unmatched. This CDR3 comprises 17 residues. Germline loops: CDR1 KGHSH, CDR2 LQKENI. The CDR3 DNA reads TGTGCCAGCTCACCAGGACTAGCGGGAACTTCCTACAATGAGCAGTTCTTC. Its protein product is CASSPGLAGTSYNEQFF.

The DNA of the CDR3 is TGTGCCAGCTCACCCCAGGGGTTCGGCACTGAAGCTTTCTTT. Its protein product is CASSPQGFGTEAFF. V is TRBV18 and J is TRBJ1-1, with D possibly being TRBD1 (6 bases). Trimming removed 3 bases at V and 4 bases at J, with 12 bases between. CDR1 and CDR2 (germline): KGHSH, LQKENI. The CDR3 runs 14 residues.

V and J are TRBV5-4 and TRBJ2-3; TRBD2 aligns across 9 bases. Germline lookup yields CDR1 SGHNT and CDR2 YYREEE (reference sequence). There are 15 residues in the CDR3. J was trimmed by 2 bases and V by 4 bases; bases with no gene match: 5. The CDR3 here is CASSKTSGTTDTQYF. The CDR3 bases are TGTGCCAGCAGCAAGACTAGCGGAACCACAGATACGCAGTATTTT.

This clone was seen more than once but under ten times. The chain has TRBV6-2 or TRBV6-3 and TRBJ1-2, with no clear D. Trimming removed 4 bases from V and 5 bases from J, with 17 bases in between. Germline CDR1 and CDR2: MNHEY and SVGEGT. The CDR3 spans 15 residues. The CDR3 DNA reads TGTGCCAGCAGTTTCGGACGGGGTTGGCTATATGGCTACACCTTC. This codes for CASSFGRGWLYGYTF.

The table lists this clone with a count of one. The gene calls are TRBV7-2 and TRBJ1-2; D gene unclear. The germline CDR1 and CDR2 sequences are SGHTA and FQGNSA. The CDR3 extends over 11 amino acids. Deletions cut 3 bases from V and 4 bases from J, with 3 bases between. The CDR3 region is CASSFGYGYTF. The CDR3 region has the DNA TGTGCCAGCAGCTTCGGCTATGGCTACACCTTC.

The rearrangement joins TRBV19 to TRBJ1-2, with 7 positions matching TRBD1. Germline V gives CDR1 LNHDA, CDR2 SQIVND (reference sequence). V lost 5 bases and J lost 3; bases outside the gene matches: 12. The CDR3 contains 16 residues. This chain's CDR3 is CASSYNTGTEDYGYTF. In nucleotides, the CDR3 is TGTGCCAGTAGTTACAACACCGGGACAGAGGACTATGGCTACACCTTC.

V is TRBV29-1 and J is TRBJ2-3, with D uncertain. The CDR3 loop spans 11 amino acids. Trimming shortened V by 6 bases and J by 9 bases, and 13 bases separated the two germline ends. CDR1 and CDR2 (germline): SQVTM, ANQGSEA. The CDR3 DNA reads TGCAGCGTACCGAGCCCCTTGACGCAGTATTTT. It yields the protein CSVPSPLTQYF.

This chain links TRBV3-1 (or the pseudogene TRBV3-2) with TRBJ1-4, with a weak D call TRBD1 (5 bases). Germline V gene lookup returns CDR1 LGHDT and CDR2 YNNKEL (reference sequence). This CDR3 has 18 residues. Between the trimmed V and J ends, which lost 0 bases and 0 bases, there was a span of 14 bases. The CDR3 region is CASSQDKTVEATNEKLFF. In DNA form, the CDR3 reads TGTGCCAGCAGCCAAGATAAGACAGTTGAAGCAACTAATGAAAAACTGTTTTTT.

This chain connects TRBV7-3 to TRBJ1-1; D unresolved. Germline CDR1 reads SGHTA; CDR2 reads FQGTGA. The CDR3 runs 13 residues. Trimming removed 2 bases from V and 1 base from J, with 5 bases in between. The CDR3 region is CASSLAENTEAFF. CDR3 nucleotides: TGTGCCAGCAGCTTAGCAGAGAACACTGAAGCTTTCTTT.

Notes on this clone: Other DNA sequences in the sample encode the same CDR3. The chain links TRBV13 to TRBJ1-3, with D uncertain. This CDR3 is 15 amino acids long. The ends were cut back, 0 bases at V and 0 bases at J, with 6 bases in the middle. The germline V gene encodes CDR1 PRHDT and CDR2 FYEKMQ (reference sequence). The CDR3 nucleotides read TGTGCCAGCAGCTTAGGGCGGTTCTCTGGAAACACCATATATTTT. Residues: CASSLGRFSGNTIYF.

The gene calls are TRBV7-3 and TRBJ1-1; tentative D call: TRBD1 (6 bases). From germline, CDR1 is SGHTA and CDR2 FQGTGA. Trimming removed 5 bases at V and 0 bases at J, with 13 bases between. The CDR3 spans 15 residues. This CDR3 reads CASSQQGKMNTEAFF. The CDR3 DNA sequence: TGTGCCAGCAGCCAACAGGGAAAAATGAACACTGAAGCTTTCTTT.

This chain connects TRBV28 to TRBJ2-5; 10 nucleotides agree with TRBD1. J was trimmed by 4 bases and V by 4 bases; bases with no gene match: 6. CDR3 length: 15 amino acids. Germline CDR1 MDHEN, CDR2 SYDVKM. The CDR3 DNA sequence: TGTGCCAGCAGTTATGGACAGGGGGGCTTAGAGACCCAGTACTTC. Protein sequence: CASSYGQGGLETQYF.

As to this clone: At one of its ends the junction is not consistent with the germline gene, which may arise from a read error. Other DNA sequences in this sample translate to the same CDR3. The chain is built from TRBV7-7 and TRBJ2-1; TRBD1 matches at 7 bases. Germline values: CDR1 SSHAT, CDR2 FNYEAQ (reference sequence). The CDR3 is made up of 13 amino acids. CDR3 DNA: TGTGCTAGCAGCTTAGACAGGGTGAATGAGCAGTTCTTC. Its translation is CASSLDRVNEQFF.

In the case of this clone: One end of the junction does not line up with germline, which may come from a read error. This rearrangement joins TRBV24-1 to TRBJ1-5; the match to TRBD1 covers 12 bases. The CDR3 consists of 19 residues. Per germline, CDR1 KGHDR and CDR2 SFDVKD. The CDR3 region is CATSDPTGQGAPSSQPQHF. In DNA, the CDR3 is TGTGCCACCAGTGATCCGACGGGACAGGGGGCGCCCAGCAGTCAGCCCCAGCATTTT.

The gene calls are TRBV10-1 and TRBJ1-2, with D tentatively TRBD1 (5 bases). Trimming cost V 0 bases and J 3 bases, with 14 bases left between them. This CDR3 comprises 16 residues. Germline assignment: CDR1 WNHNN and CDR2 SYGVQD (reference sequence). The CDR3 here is CASSESRAGPDYGYTF. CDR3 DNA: TGCGCCAGCAGTGAGTCGAGGGCGGGACCGGACTATGGCTACACCTTC.

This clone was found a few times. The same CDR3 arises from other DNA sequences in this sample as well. The DNA of the CDR3 is TGTGCCAGTAGTATCGGGACAGGGAACACTGAAGCTTTCTTT. Its translation is CASSIGTGNTEAFF. This chain links TRBV19 with TRBJ1-1; 8 bases match TRBD1. The CDR3 consists of 14 residues. The germline V gene encodes CDR1 LNHDA and CDR2 SQIVND (reference sequence). V trimming: 3 bases; J trimming: 1 base; junction bases outside the gene matches: 1.